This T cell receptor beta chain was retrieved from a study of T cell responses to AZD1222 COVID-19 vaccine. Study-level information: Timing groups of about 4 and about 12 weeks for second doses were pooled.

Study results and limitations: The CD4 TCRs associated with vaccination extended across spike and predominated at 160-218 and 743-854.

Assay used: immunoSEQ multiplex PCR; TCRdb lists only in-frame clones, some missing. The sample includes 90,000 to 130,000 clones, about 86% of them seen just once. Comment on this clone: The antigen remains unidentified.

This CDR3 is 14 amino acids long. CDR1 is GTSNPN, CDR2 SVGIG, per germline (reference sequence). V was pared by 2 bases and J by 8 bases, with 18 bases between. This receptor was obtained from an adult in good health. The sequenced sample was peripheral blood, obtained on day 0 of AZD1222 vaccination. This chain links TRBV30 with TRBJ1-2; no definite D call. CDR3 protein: CAWSPSRPQGGYTF. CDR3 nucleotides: TGTGCCTGGAGTCCCTCACGCCCACAAGGAGGCTACACCTTC.